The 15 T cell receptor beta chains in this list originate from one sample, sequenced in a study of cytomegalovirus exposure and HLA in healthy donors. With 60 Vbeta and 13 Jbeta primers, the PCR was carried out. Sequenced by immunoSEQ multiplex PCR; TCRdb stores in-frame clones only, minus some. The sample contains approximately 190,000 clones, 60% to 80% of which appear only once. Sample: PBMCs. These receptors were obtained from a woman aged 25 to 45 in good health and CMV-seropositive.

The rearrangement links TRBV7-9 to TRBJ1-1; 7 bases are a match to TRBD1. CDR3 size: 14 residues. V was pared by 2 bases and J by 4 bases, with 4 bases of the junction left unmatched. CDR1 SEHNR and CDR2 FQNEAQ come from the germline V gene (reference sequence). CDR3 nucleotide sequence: TGTGCCAGCAGCTTACCGACAGGGTTCACTGAAGCTTTCTTT. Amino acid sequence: CASSLPTGFTEAFF.

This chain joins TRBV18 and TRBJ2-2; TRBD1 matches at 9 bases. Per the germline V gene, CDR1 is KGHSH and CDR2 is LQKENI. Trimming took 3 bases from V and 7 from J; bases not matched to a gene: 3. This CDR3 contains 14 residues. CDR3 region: CASSPTGGNGELFF. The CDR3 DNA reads TGTGCCAGCTCACCGACAGGGGGAAACGGGGAGCTGTTTTTT.

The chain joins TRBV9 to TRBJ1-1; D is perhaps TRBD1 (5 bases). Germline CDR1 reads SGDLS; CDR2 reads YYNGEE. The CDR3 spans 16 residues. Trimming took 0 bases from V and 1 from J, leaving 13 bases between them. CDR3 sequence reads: CASSVGQGRSNTEAFF. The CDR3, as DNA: TGTGCCAGCAGCGTAGGGCAGGGCAGATCGAACACTGAAGCTTTCTTT.

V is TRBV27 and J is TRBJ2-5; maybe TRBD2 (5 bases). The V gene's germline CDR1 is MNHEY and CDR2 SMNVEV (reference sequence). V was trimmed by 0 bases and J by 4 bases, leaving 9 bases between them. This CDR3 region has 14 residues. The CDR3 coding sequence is TGTGCCAGCAGTTTATCGATAGGGAGAGAGACCCAGTACTTC. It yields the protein CASSLSIGRETQYF.

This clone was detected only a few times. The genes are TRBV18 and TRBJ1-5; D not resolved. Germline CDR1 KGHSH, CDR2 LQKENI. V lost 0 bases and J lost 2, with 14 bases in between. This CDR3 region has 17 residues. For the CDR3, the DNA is TGTGCCAGCTCACCACCCGAGGGAACGGGAGGCAATCAGCCCCAGCATTTT. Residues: CASSPPEGTGGNQPQHF.

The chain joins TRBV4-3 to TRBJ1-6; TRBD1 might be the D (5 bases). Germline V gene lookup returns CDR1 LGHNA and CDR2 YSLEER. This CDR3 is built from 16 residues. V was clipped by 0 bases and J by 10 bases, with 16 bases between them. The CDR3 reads CASSQDTAGSRSPLHF. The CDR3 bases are TGCGCCAGCAGCCAAGATACGGCAGGGTCGAGGTCACCCCTCCACTTT.

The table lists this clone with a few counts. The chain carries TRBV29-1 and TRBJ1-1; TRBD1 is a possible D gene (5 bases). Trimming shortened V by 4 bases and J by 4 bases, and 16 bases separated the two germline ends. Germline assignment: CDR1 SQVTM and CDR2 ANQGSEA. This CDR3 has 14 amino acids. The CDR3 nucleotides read TGCAGCGTTGTTGGGGCTAGGGGAAGCACTGAAGCTTTCTTT. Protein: CSVVGARGSTEAFF. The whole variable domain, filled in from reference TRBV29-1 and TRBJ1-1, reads SAVISQKPSRDICQRGTSLTIQCQVDSQVTMMFWYRQQPGQSLTLIATANQGSEATYESGFVIDKFPISRPNLTFSTLTVSNMSPEDSSIYLCSVVGARGSTEAFFGQGTRLTVV.

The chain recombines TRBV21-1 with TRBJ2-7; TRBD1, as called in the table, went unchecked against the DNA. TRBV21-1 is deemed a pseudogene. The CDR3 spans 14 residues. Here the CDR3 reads CASSPTGTFYEQYF. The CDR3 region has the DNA TGTGCCAGCAGCCCGACCGGGACATTCTACGAGCAGTACTTC.

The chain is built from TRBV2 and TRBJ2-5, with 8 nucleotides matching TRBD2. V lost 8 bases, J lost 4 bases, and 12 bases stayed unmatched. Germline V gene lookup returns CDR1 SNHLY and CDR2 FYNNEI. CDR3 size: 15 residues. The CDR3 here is CASLENGGLGETQYF. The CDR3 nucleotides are TGTGCCAGCCTCGAAAACGGGGGACTAGGAGAGACCCAGTACTTC. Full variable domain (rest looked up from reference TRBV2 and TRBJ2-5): EPEVTQTPSHQVTQMGQEVILRCVPISNHLYFYWYRQILGQKVEFLVSFYNNEISEKSEIFDDQFSVERPDGSNFTLKIRSTKLEDSAMYFCASLENGGLGETQYFGPGTRLLVL.

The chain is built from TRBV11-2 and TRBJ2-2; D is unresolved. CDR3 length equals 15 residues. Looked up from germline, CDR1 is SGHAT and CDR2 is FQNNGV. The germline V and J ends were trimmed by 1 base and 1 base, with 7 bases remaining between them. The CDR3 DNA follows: TGTGCCAGCAGCTTAGGTCCAGGGAACACCGGGGAGCTGTTTTTT. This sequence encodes CASSLGPGNTGELFF.

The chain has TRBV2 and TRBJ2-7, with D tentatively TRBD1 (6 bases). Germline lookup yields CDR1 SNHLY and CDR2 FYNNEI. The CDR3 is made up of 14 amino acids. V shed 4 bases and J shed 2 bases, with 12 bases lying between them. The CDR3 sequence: CASSGDRDTYEQYF. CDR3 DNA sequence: TGTGCCAGCAGTGGGGATAGGGACACCTACGAGCAGTACTTC.

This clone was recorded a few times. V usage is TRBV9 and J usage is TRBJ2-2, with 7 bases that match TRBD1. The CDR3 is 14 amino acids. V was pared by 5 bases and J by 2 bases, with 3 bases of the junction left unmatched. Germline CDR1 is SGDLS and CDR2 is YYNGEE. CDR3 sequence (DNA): TGTGCCAGCAGTCAGGGGGTAAACACCGGGGAGCTGTTTTTT. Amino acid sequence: CASSQGVNTGELFF. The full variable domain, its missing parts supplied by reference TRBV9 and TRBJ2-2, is DSGVTQTPKHLITATGQRVTLRCSPRSGDLSVYWYQQSLDQGLQFLIQYYNGEERAKGNILERFSAQQFPDLHSELNLSSLELGDSALYFCASSQGVNTGELFFGEGSRLTVL.

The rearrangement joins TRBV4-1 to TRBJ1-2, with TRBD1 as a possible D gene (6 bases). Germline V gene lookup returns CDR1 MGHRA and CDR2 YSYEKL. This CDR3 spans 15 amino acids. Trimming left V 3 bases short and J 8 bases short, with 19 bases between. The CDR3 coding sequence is TGCGCCAGCAGCCAGGCGCAACAGGGCCTTAAAGGCTACACCTTC. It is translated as CASSQAQQGLKGYTF.

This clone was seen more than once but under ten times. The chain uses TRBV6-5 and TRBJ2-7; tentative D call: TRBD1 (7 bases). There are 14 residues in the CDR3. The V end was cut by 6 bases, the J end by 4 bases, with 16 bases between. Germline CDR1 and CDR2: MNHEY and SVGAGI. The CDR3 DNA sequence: TGTGCCAGCAGGCCGGGGGACAGAGAGTACGAGCAGTACTTC. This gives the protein CASRPGDREYEQYF.

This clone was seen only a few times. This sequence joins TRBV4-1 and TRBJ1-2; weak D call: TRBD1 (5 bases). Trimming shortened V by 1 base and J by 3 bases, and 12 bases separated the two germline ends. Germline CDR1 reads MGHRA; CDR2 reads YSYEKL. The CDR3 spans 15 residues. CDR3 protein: CASSQGGGLDYGYTF. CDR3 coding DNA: TGCGCCAGCAGCCAAGGGGGGGGATTGGACTATGGCTACACCTTC.